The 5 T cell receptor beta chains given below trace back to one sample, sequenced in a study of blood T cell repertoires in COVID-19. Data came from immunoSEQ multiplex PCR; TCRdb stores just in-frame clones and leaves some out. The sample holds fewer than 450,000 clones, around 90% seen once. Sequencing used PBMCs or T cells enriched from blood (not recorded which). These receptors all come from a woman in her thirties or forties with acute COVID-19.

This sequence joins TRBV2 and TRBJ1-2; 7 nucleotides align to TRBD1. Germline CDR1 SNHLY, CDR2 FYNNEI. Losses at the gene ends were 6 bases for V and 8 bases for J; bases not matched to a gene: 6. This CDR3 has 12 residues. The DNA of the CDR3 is TGTGCCAGCAGCGTAACAGGGGCGGGCTACACCTTC. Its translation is CASSVTGAGYTF.

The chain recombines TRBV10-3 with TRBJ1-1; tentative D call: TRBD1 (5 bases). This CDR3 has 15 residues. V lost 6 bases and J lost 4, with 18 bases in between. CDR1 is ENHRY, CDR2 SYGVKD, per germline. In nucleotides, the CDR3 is TGTGCCATCAGCCCCGGAAACAGACAGTCCACTGAAGCTTTCTTT. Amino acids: CAISPGNRQSTEAFF.

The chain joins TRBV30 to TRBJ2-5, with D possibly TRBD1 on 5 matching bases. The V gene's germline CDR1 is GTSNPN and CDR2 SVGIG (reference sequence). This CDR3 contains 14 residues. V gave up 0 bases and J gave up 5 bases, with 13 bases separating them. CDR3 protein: CAWSVSGKGETQYF. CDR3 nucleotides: TGTGCCTGGAGTGTGTCAGGGAAGGGGGAGACCCAGTACTTC.

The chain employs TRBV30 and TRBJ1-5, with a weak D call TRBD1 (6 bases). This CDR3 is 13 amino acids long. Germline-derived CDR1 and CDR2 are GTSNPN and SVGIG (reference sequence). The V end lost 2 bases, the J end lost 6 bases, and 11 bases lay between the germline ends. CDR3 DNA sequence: TGTGCCTGGAGTCCGCAGGGGAGTCAGCCCCAGCATTTT. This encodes CAWSPQGSQPQHF. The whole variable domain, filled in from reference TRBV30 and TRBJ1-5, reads SQTIHQWPATLVQPVGSPLSLECTVEGTSNPNLYWYRQAAGRGLQLLFYSVGIGQISSEVPQNLSASRPQDRQFILSSKKLLLSDSGFYLCAWSPQGSQPQHFGDGTRLSIL.

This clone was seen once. This CDR3 reads CATSRHSTSGIGNEQFF. The CDR3 DNA sequence: TGTGCCACCAGCAGACACTCAACTAGTGGTATTGGCAATGAGCAGTTCTTC. The V call is TRBV15, the J call TRBJ2-1, with a weak D call TRBD2 (5 bases). The CDR3 runs to 17 residues. V lost 2 bases and J 6 bases, leaving 20 bases between the germline ends. Per the germline V gene, CDR1 is LNHNV and CDR2 is YYDKDF (reference sequence).